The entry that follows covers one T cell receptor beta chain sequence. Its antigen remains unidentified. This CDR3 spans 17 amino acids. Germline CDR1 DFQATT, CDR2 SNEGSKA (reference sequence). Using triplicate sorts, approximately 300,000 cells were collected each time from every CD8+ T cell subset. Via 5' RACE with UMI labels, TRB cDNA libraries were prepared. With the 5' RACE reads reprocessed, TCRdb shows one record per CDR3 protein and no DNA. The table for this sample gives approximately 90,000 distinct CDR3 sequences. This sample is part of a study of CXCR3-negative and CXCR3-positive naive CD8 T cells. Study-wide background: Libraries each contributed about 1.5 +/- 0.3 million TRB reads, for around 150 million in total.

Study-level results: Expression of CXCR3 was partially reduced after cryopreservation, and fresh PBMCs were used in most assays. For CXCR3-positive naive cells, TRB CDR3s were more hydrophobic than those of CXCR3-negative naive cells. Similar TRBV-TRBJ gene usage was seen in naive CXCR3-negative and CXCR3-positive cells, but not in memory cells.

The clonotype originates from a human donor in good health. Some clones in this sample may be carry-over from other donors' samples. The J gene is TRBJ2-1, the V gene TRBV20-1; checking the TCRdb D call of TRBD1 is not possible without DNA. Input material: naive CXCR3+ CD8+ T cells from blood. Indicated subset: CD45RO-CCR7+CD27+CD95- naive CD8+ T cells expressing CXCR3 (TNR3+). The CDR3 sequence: CSARDIGAELSYNEQFF.